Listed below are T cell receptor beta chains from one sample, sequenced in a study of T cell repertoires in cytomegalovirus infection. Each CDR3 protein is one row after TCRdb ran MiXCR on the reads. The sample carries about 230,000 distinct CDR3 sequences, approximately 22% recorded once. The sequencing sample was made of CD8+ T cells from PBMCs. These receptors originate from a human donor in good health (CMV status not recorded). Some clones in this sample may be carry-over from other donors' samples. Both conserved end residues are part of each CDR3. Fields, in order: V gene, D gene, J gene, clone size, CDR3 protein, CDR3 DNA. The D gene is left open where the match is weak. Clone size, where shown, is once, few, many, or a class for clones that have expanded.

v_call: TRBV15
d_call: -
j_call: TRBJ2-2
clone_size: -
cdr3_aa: CATSARTRESELFF
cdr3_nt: TGTGCCACCAGCGCCCGGACCCGCGAATCGGAGCTGTTTTTT

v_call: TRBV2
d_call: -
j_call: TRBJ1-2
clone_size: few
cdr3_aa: CASSEAGEFSNYGYTF
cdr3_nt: TGTGCCAGCAGTGAAGCGGGGGAATTCAGTAACTATGGCTACACCTTC

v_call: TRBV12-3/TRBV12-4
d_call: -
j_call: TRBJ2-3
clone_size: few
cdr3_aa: CASSFWSDTQYF
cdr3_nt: TGTGCCAGCAGTTTTTGGTCAGATACGCAGTATTTT

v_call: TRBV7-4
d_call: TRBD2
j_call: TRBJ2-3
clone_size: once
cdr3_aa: CASSLSGGAADTQYF
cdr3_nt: TGTGCCAGCAGCCTTAGCGGGGGGGCGGCAGATACGCAGTATTTT

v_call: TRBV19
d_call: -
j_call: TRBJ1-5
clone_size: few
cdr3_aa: CASSWGSSNQPQHF
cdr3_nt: TGTGCCAGTAGCTGGGGGTCAAGCAATCAGCCCCAGCATTTT

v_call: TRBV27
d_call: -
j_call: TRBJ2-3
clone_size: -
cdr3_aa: CASSPPSDTQYF
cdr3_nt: TGTGCCAGCAGTCCGCCGTCGGATACGCAGTATTTT

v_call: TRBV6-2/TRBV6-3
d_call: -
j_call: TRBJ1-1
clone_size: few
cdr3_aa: CASKSTLAPNTEAFF
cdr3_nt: TGTGCCAGCAAATCGACACTCGCCCCGAACACTGAAGCTTTCTTT

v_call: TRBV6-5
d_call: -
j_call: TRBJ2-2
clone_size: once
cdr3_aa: CASSYNSYTGELFF
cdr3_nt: TGTGCCAGCAGCTATAACAGCTACACCGGGGAGCTGTTTTTT

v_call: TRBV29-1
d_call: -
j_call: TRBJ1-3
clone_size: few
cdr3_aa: CSVETGAREFIYF
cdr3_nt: TGCAGCGTCGAAACCGGAGCCAGGGAGTTCATATATTTT

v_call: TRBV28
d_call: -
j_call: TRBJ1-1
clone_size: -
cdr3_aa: CASSWVTGNTEAFF
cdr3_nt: TGTGCCAGCAGTTGGGTCACAGGTAACACTGAAGCTTTCTTT

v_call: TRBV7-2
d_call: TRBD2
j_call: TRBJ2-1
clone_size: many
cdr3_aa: CASTLRGTSAYNEQFF
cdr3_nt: TGTGCCAGCACCCTGAGGGGGACTAGCGCCTACAATGAGCAGTTCTTC

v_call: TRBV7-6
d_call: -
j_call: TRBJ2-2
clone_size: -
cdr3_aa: CASSLWTANTGELFF
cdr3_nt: TGTGCCAGCAGCCTGTGGACAGCGAACACCGGGGAGCTGTTTTTT

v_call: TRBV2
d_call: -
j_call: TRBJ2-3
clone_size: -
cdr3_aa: CATNRGDTQYF
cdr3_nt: TGTGCCACCAACAGAGGGGATACGCAGTATTTT

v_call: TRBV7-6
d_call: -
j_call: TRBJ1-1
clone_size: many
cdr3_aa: CASRDWDTEAFF
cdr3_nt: TGTGCCAGCCGTGACTGGGACACTGAAGCTTTCTTT

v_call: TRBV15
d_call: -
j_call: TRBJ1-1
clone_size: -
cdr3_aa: CATGDPNTEAFF
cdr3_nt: TGTGCCACCGGTGACCCGAACACTGAAGCTTTCTTT

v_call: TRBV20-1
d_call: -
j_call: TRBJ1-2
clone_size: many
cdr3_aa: CSAQTLDGGGDTF
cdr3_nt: TGCAGTGCCCAAACCCTAGACGGAGGCGGGGACACCTTC

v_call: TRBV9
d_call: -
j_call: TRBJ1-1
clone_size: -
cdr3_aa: CASSSTGNLNTEAFF
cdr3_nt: TGTGCCAGCAGCTCAACAGGGAATCTGAACACTGAAGCTTTCTTT

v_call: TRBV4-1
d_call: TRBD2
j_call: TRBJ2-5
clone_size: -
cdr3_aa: CASSQGGLAGGPGQETQYF
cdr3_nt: TGTGCCAGCAGCCAAGGAGGACTAGCGGGGGGGCCGGGACAAGAGACCCAGTACTTC

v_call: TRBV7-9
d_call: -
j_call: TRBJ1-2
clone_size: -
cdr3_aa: CASSLGLNGYTF
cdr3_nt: TGTGCCAGCAGCCTAGGCCTCAATGGCTACACCTTC

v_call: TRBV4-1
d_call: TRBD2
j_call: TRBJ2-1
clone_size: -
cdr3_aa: CASSREAGGYEQFF
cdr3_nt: TGCGCCAGCAGCCGGGAGGCGGGGGGGTATGAGCAGTTCTTC

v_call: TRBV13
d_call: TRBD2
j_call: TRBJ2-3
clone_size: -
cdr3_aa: CASSPGTSGGEDTQYF
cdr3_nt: TGTGCCAGCAGCCCCGGGACTAGCGGGGGCGAGGATACGCAGTATTTT

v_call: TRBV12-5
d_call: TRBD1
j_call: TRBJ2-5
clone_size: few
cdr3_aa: CASGLGTGETQYF
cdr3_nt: TGTGCTAGTGGTTTGGGGACAGGGGAGACCCAGTACTTC

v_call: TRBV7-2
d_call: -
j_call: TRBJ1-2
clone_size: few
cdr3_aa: CASGAANYGYTF
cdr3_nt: TGTGCCTCCGGGGCAGCGAACTATGGCTACACCTTC

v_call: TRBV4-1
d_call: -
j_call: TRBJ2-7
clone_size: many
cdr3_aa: CASSQEPRDTGYEQYF
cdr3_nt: TGCGCCAGCAGCCAGGAACCTCGGGACACAGGGTACGAGCAGTACTTC

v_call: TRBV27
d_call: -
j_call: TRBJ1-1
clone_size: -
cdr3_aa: CASSLHGLTEAFF
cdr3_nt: TGTGCCAGCAGTTTACACGGACTAACTGAAGCTTTCTTT

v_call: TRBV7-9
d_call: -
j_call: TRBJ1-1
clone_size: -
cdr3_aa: CASSLPPSDRPLYTEAFF
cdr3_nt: TGTGCCAGCAGCTTACCCCCCTCAGACAGGCCTCTGTACACTGAAGCTTTCTTT

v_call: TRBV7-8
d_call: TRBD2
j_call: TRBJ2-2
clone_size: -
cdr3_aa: CASSSRTSGETEELFF
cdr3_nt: TGTGCCAGCAGTTCAAGGACTAGCGGGGAAACCGAGGAGCTGTTTTTT

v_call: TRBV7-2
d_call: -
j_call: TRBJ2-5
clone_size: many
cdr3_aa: CASSPPFGVDQYF
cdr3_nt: TGTGCCAGCAGCCCACCATTCGGCGTGGACCAGTACTTC

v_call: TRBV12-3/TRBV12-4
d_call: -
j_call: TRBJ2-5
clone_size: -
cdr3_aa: CASSKDGRQETQYF
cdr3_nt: TGTGCCAGCAGTAAGGACGGACGACAAGAGACCCAGTACTTC

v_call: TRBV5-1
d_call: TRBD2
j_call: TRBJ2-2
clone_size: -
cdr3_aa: CASSLGLADFNTGELFF
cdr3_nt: TGCGCCAGCAGCTTGGGACTAGCGGATTTTAACACCGGGGAGCTGTTTTTT

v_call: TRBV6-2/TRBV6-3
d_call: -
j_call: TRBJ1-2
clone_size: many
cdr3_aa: CASDPGRDTFDGYTF
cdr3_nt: TGTGCCAGCGACCCCGGACGGGACACCTTCGATGGCTACACCTTC

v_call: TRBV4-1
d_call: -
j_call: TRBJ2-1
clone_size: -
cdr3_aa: CASSRDFYNEQFF
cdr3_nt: TGCGCCAGCAGTCGGGACTTCTACAATGAGCAGTTCTTC

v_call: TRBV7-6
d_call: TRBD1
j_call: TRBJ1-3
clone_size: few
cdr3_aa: CASSLTGQHHVFTGNTIYF
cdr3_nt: TGTGCCAGCAGCTTAACGGGACAGCATCACGTCTTTACTGGAAACACCATATATTTT

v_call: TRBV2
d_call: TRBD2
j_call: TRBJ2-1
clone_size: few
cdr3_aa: CASSEAGLAGEDEQFF
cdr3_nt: TGTGCCAGCAGTGAAGCGGGTCTAGCGGGGGAGGATGAGCAGTTCTTC

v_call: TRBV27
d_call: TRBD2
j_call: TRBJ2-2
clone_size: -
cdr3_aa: CASSWGLASPGELFF
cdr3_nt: TGTGCCAGCAGCTGGGGACTAGCCAGCCCCGGGGAGCTGTTTTTT

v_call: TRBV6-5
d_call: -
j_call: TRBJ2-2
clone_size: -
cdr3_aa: CASSWTVTGELFF
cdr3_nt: TGTGCCAGCAGCTGGACAGTCACCGGGGAGCTGTTTTTT

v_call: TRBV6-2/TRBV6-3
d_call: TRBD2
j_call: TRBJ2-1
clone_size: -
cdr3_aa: CASSYGGGLYNEQFF
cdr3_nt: TGTGCCAGCAGTTACGGCGGGGGGCTCTACAATGAGCAGTTCTTC

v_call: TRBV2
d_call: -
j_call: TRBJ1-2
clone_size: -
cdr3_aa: CASSEWSGGPGIYGYTF
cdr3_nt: TGTGCCAGCAGCGAATGGTCGGGGGGCCCTGGGATCTATGGCTACACCTTC

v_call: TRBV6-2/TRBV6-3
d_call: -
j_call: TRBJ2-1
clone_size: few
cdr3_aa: CASSYPGPGQFF
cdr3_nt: TGTGCCAGCAGTTACCCTGGCCCAGGGCAGTTCTTC

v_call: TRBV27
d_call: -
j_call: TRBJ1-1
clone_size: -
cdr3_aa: CASSFLGGMTEAFF
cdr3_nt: TGTGCCAGCAGTTTCCTGGGGGGAATGACTGAAGCTTTCTTT

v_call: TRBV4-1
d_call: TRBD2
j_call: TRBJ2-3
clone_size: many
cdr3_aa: CASSQGGGDTQYF
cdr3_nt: TGCGCCAGCAGCCAAGGCGGGGGGGATACGCAGTATTTT

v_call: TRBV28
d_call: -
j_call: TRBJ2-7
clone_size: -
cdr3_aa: CASSFLGQGYEQYF
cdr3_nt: TGTGCCAGCAGTTTTCTCGGGCAGGGATACGAGCAGTACTTC

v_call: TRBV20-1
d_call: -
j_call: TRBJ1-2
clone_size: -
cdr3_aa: CSARLTDTYGYTF
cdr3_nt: TGCAGTGCTAGGCTGACCGACACCTATGGCTACACCTTC

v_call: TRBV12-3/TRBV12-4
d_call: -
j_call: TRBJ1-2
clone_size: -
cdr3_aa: CASSPGVSGGYTF
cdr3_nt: TGTGCCAGCAGTCCGGGGGTCTCAGGAGGCTACACCTTC

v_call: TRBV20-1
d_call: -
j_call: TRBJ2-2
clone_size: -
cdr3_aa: CSARDNNFYTGELFF
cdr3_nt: TGCAGTGCTAGAGATAACAACTTCTACACCGGGGAGCTGTTTTTT

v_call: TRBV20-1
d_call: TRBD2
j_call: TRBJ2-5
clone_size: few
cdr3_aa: CSARLAGDYQETQYF
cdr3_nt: TGCAGTGCTCGGCTAGCGGGGGACTACCAAGAGACCCAGTACTTC

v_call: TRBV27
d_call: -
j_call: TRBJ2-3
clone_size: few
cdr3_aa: CASSSGGRPATDTQYF
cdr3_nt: TGTGCCAGCAGTTCAGGAGGGAGGCCAGCCACAGATACGCAGTATTTT

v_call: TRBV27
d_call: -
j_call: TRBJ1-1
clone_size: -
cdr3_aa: CASRAGGFTEAFF
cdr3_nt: TGTGCCAGCAGGGCGGGGGGCTTTACTGAAGCTTTCTTT

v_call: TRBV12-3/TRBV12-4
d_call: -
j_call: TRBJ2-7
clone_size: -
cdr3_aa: CASSMGHNYEQYF
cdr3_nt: TGTGCCAGCAGTATGGGACATAATTACGAGCAGTACTTC

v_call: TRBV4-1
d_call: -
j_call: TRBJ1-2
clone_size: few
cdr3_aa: CASSQRTENYGYTF
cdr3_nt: TGCGCCAGCAGCCAGCGGACGGAAAACTATGGCTACACCTTC

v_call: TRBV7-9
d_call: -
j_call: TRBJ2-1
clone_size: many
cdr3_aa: CASSLTIFKQFF
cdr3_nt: TGTGCCAGCAGCCTTACTATTTTTAAGCAGTTCTTC

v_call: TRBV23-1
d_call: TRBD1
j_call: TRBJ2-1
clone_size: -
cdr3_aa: CASSQPGQGASYNEQFF
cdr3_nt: TGCGCCAGCAGTCAACCGGGACAGGGGGCTTCCTACAATGAGCAGTTCTTC

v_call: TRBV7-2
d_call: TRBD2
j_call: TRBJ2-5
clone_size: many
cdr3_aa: CASSLGVWLAGVRAGLETQYF
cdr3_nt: TGTGCCAGCAGCTTAGGGGTATGGCTAGCGGGGGTCCGAGCTGGATTGGAGACCCAGTACTTC